These 2 T cell receptor beta chains originate from one sample sequenced in a study of CD8 T cells in Susac syndrome. Reverse transcription of about 0.45 to 1 ug RNA was carried out with random hexamers. Each CDR3 protein is one row after TCRdb ran MiXCR on the immunoSEQ multiplex PCR reads. The table shows fewer than 150,000 distinct CDR3 sequences, with around nine tenths occurring only once. Sequenced: CD8+ T cells from PBMCs. Every receptor here comes from a human donor with multiple sclerosis.

The genes are TRBV6-5 and TRBJ2-2; D not resolved. Germline loops: CDR1 MNHEY, CDR2 SVGAGI. This CDR3 comprises 16 residues. Trimming left V 0 bases short and J 4 bases short, with 12 bases between. CDR3 sequence reads: CASSYSDPAATGELFF. CDR3 sequence (DNA): TGTGCCAGCAGTTACTCGGACCCTGCCGCCACCGGGGAGCTGTTTTTT.

CDR3 amino acids: CASSSPQGNEQFF. The CDR3 nucleotides are TGTGCCAGCAGCTCGCCCCAGGGCAATGAGCAGTTCTTC. The chain has TRBV7-9 and TRBJ2-1; D is possibly TRBD1 (5 bases). Germline lookup yields CDR1 SEHNR and CDR2 FQNEAQ (reference sequence). The CDR3 covers 13 residues. Trimming took 4 bases from V and 6 from J, leaving 10 bases between them.